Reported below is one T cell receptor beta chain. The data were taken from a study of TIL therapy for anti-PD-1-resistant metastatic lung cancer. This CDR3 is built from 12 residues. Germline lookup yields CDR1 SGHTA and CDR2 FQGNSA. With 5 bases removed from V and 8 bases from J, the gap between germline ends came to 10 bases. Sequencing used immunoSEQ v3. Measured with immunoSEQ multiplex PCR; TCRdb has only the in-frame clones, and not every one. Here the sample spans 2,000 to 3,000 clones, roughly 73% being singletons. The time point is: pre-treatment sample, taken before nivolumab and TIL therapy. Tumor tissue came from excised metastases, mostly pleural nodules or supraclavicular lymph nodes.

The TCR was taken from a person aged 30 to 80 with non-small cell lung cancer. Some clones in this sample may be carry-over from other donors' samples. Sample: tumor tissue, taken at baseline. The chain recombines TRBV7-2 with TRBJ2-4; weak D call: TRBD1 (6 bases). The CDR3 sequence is CASSPQGYIQYF. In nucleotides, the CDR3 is TGTGCCAGCAGCCCACAGGGATACATTCAGTACTTC.